This TCR beta chain was obtained from a study of T cell responses to AZD1222 COVID-19 vaccine. Study-level points and caveats: Across spike, vaccine-associated CD4 TCRs were found, dominant at 160-218 and 743-854. Clonal diversity was possibly underestimated, and the donors were mostly white British, with more females. Breadth and depth of Spike-specific TCRs rose after two AZD1222 doses.

The data were produced by immunoSEQ multiplex PCR, yet TCRdb's version contains in-frame clones alone and is incomplete. In the table there are roughly 270,000 clones, roughly 93% of which are singletons. Looked up from germline, CDR1 is SGHRS and CDR2 is YFSETQ. V gave up 0 bases and J gave up 7 bases, with 11 bases separating them. The CDR3 runs 15 residues. About this clone itself: Its antigen remains unknown. The same CDR3 also results from other DNA sequences found in this sample.

Both about-4-week and about-12-week second-dose recipients were combined. The source of this sequence is an adult who received the AZD1222 COVID-19 vaccine. Sequenced material: peripheral blood, taken 28 days after the second AZD1222 dose. This sequence joins TRBV5-1 and TRBJ1-6, with a tentative D call TRBD1 (6 bases). CDR3 sequence: CASSLEGGGNSPLHF. For the CDR3, the DNA is TGCGCCAGCAGCTTGGAGGGGGGAGGCAATTCACCCCTCCACTTT. The full variable domain, with the rest looked up from reference TRBV5-1 and TRBJ1-6, is KAGVTQTPRYLIKTRGQQVTLSCSPISGHRSVSWYQQTPGQGLQFLFEYFSETQRNKGNFPGRFSGRQFSNSRSEMNVSTLELGDSALYLCASSLEGGGNSPLHFGNGTRLTVT.